These 22 T cell receptor beta chains share one sample of origin, sequenced in a study of CD8 T cells in Susac syndrome. Random hexamers were used to reverse transcribe roughly 0.45 to 1 ug of RNA. TCRdb ran MiXCR on the immunoSEQ multiplex PCR reads and lists one entry per CDR3 protein. Here the sample spans 69,000 or so distinct CDR3 sequences, 90% to 95% being singletons. Source material: CD8+ T cells from PBMCs. The receptors stem from a human donor with multiple sclerosis.

This chain links TRBV6-2 or TRBV6-3 with TRBJ2-7; D is possibly TRBD1 or TRBD2 (5 bases each). The germline V gene has CDR1 MNHEY and CDR2 SVGEGT. CDR3 length: 15 residues. The V end lost 2 bases, the J end lost 1 base, and 12 bases lay between the germline ends. The CDR3 protein is CASSYGPGPSYEQYF. The CDR3 coding sequence is TGTGCCAGCAGTTACGGGCCGGGACCATCCTACGAGCAGTACTTC.

This chain links TRBV14 with TRBJ2-4, with a tentative D call TRBD2 (6 bases). In germline, CDR1 is SGHDN, CDR2 FVKESK. The CDR3 loop spans 15 amino acids. V was clipped by 3 bases and J by 8 bases, with 17 bases between them. As DNA, the CDR3 is TGTGCCAGCAGCCAGGGCCGGGGGAGCTCGGACATTCAGTACTTC. Amino acids: CASSQGRGSSDIQYF. The full variable domain, with the rest looked up from reference TRBV14 and TRBJ2-4, is EAGVTQFPSHSVIEKGQTVTLRCDPISGHDNLYWYRRVMGKEIKFLLHFVKESKQDESGMPNNRFLAERTGGTYSTLKVQPAELEDSGVYFCASSQGRGSSDIQYFGAGTRLSVL.

The CDR3 loop is CASGGVYGYTF. In DNA form, the CDR3 reads TGTGCCAGCGGAGGGGTCTATGGCTACACCTTC. The chain links TRBV9 to TRBJ1-2, with D possibly being TRBD1 (5 bases). The CDR3 is 11 residues long. The V end lost 7 bases, the J end lost 4 bases, and 8 bases lay between the germline ends. Germline-derived CDR1 and CDR2 are SGDLS and YYNGEE.

The V and J genes are TRBV27 and TRBJ2-7, with no clear D. Between the trimmed V and J ends, which lost 0 bases and 3 bases, there was a span of 12 bases. Germline V lookup: CDR1 MNHEY, CDR2 SMNVEV (reference sequence). The CDR3 covers 15 residues. CDR3 sequence reads: CASSLSSGRVYEQYF. The CDR3 DNA reads TGTGCCAGCAGTTTATCGTCGGGCAGAGTCTACGAGCAGTACTTC.

With regard to this clonotype: An end of the junction does not agree with germline; a read error may underlie this. This chain joins TRBV6-5 and TRBJ2-3; 9 nucleotides match TRBD2. The CDR3 length is 15 residues. Germline assignment: CDR1 MNHEY and CDR2 SVGAGI. The CDR3 sequence: CASSDSAGGPDTQYF. CDR3 in DNA: TGTGCCAGCAGTGACTCAGCGGGAGGCCCAGATACGCAGTATTTT.

The chain is built from TRBV27 and TRBJ1-2; 7 bases align to TRBD1. Per germline, CDR1 MNHEY and CDR2 SMNVEV (reference sequence). V dropped 4 bases and J dropped 4; count of bases not matched to a gene: 6. CDR3 length: 14 amino acids. CDR3 sequence reads: CASSSGQRIYGYTF. DNA for the CDR3: TGTGCCAGCAGTTCGGGACAGAGAATCTATGGCTACACCTTC.

This clonotype was seen once. The genes are TRBV29-1 and TRBJ1-1; D remains unclear. The ends were cut back, 0 bases at V and 4 bases at J, with 15 bases in the middle. The CDR3 has 15 residues. Germline-derived CDR1 and CDR2 are SQVTM and ANQGSEA. CDR3 sequence reads: CSVEDIGQGFTEAFF. The CDR3, as DNA: TGCAGCGTTGAAGATATTGGTCAAGGGTTCACTGAAGCTTTCTTT.

V gene TRBV29-1 combines with J gene TRBJ2-1, with D perhaps matching TRBD2 (5 bases). The CDR3 consists of 16 residues. Trimming left V 5 bases short and J 0 bases short, with 17 bases between. Germline CDR1 SQVTM, CDR2 ANQGSEA. This chain's CDR3 is CSVSGVLVSSYNEQFF. The CDR3 DNA reads as TGCAGCGTTTCCGGGGTTTTAGTTAGCTCCTACAATGAGCAGTTCTTC.

CDR3 region: CASSWESTDTQYF. CDR3 sequence (DNA): TGTGCCAGCAGCTGGGAGTCCACAGATACGCAGTATTTT. The chain carries TRBV7-9 and TRBJ2-3, with D maybe TRBD2 (5 bases). Germline V gene data show CDR1 as SEHNR and CDR2 as FQNEAQ (reference sequence). This CDR3 has 13 amino acids. With 4 bases removed from V and 2 bases from J, the gap between germline ends came to 7 bases. The variable domain in full, completed from reference TRBV7-9 and TRBJ2-3, reads DTGVSQNPRHKITKRGQNVTFRCDPISEHNRLYWYRQTLGQGPEFLTYFQNEAQLEKSRLLSDRFSAERPKGSFSTLEIQRTEQGDSAMYLCASSWESTDTQYFGPGTRLTVL.

The rearrangement joins TRBV27 to TRBJ2-7; the D gene is possibly TRBD2 (5 bases). Germline values: CDR1 MNHEY, CDR2 SMNVEV (reference sequence). The CDR3 has 11 amino acids. Trimming shortened V by 11 bases and J by 12 bases, and 20 bases separated the two germline ends. This CDR3 is CAAGPGFRWYF. CDR3 sequence (DNA): TGTGCCGCCGGCCCGGGGTTTAGATGGTACTTC.

The V and J genes are TRBV20-1 and TRBJ2-7; D is uncertain. The germline V gene has CDR1 DFQATT and CDR2 SNEGSKA (reference sequence). The CDR3 runs to 15 residues. V was clipped by 4 bases and J by 2 bases, with 18 bases between them. The CDR3 here is CSATFPHKNTYEQYF. The CDR3 region has the DNA TGCAGTGCTACCTTTCCCCATAAAAATACCTACGAGCAGTACTTC.

The chain joins TRBV12-3 or TRBV12-4 to TRBJ2-1; 8 nucleotides match TRBD2. The CDR3 runs to 15 residues. V shed 5 bases, J shed 10 bases, and the junction held 13 bases outside the gene matches. The CDR3, as DNA: TGTGCCAGCAGTCTCCTGACTAGCGCGGGTCGGGAGCAGTTCTTC. This sequence encodes CASSLLTSAGREQFF.

The chain combines TRBV29-1 with TRBJ2-7; 13 positions agree with TRBD2. With V trimmed by 0 bases and J by 4 bases, 24 bases remained unmatched. Germline V gene sequence: CDR1 SQVTM, CDR2 ANQGSEA. CDR3 length: 22 residues. CDR3 coding DNA: TGCAGCGTTGAAGAGGTAGCGATAGACACTAGCGGGAGGGGCCTTTTAAGGTACGAGCAGTACTTC. This encodes CSVEEVAIDTSGRGLLRYEQYF.

The DNA of the CDR3 is TGTGCCACCAGTGGCGGGACAGCGGGACTTGGCTACACCTTC. This sequence encodes CATSGGTAGLGYTF. V is TRBV24-1 and J is TRBJ1-2; 7 nucleotides match TRBD1. The J segment lost 7 bases and the V segment lost 5 bases, leaving 9 bases of the junction unmatched. CDR1 and CDR2 (germline): KGHDR, SFDVKD. This CDR3 is 14 amino acids long.

The V and J genes are TRBV28 and TRBJ2-1; TRBD1 matches at 10 bases. The CDR3 is 13 residues long. The germline V gene encodes CDR1 MDHEN and CDR2 SYDVKM. Germline trimming cut 8 bases from V and 5 bases from J; bases unmatched to any gene: 3. CDR3 sequence reads: CASQGQGNNEQFF. The CDR3 DNA reads as TGTGCCAGCCAGGGACAGGGGAACAATGAGCAGTTCTTC.

The chain employs TRBV12-3 or TRBV12-4 and TRBJ2-1; either TRBD1 or TRBD2 may fit D (5 bases each). V was trimmed by 3 bases and J by 9 bases, leaving 12 bases between them. The CDR3 has 13 amino acids. In DNA form, the CDR3 reads TGTGCCAGCAGTTTCGGGACCGACCCTGAGCAGTTCTTC. Its protein is CASSFGTDPEQFF.

V gene TRBV19 combines with J gene TRBJ2-7, with D maybe TRBD1 (6 bases). The CDR3 runs 13 residues. CDR1 and CDR2 (germline): LNHDA, SQIVND (reference sequence). Trimming shortened V by 3 bases and J by 3 bases, and 9 bases separated the two germline ends. CDR3 DNA sequence: TGTGCCAGTAGTATCCAGGGGAACTACGAGCAGTACTTC. Its translation: CASSIQGNYEQYF.

The gene calls are TRBV13 and TRBJ2-2; 8 bases agree with TRBD1. This CDR3 region has 16 residues. Germline CDR1 and CDR2: PRHDT and FYEKMQ (reference sequence). J was trimmed by 6 bases and V by 6 bases; bases with no gene match: 12. The CDR3: CASRPLQGESAGELFF. CDR3 in DNA: TGTGCCAGCAGACCATTACAGGGGGAAAGTGCCGGGGAGCTGTTTTTT.

The chain links TRBV18 to TRBJ1-1; weak D call: TRBD1 (6 bases). V was shortened by 2 bases and J by 1 base, with 11 bases between the two germline ends. Germline V gives CDR1 KGHSH, CDR2 LQKENI. The CDR3 spans 15 residues. The CDR3 loop reads CASSPWGRGNTEAFF. DNA for the CDR3: TGTGCCAGCTCACCATGGGGCAGGGGGAACACTGAAGCTTTCTTT.

The V call is TRBV20-1, the J call TRBJ1-3, with D uncertain. CDR1 and CDR2 from the germline V gene are DFQATT and SNEGSKA (reference sequence). The CDR3 is 16 amino acids. With 3 bases removed from V and 0 bases from J, the gap between germline ends came to 15 bases. The CDR3, as DNA: TGCAGTGCTAGTGACCCCTCGTTGGACTCTGGAAACACCATATATTTT. Its translation is CSASDPSLDSGNTIYF.

The gene calls are TRBV30 and TRBJ2-7; the D gene is possibly TRBD1 (5 bases). V lost 3 bases and J lost 9, with 15 bases in between. Germline V gene lookup returns CDR1 GTSNPN and CDR2 SVGIG (reference sequence). The CDR3 is 12 residues long. In nucleotides, the CDR3 is TGTGCCTGGAGGGGCTCAGGGATTTGGCAGTACTTC. Encoded protein: CAWRGSGIWQYF.

V gene TRBV9 combines with J gene TRBJ1-4; the D gene is possibly TRBD1 (5 bases). Trimming shortened V by 4 bases and J by 4 bases, and 14 bases separated the two germline ends. CDR3 size: 15 residues. Germline lookup yields CDR1 SGDLS and CDR2 YYNGEE. The CDR3 nucleotides read TGTGCCAGCAGCCCGGGGGGGTCGGGTAATGAAAAACTGTTTTTT. Protein sequence: CASSPGGSGNEKLFF.